The 25 T cell receptor beta chains in this list originate from one sample, sequenced in a study of T-cell memory formation after mild COVID-19. MiXCR was run by TCRdb on the 5' RACE reads, yielding one entry per CDR3 protein. The sample lists approximately 340,000 distinct CDR3 sequences, approximately 13% seen once, with around 21% in the top ten. The specimen sequenced was PBMCs or a T cell subset sorted from them (not recorded which). The receptors were sampled from a man younger than 30 who had mild COVID-19 (a few samples of this study predate the infection). Cell type and time point are not known.

This clonotype appeared many times. The chain links TRBV27 to TRBJ1-1; 9 nucleotides line up with TRBD1. CDR1 and CDR2 from the germline V gene are MNHEY and SMNVEV (reference sequence). The V gene end was trimmed by 5 bases and the J gene end by 5 bases; junction bases not matched to a gene: 3. The CDR3 extends over 13 amino acids. Written as DNA, the CDR3 is TGTGCCAGCAGTGCGACAGGGGGAACTGAAGCTTTCTTT. It specifies CASSATGGTEAFF.

This clonotype has only a few counts. The chain uses TRBV2 and TRBJ2-2, with 7 positions matching TRBD2. There are 16 residues in the CDR3. Trimming at V came to 4 bases and at J to 2 bases, leaving 7 bases not matched to a gene. Germline V gene lookup returns CDR1 SNHLY and CDR2 FYNNEI. CDR3 in DNA: TGTGCCAGCAGTGGGTCGCTAGCGGAAAACACCGGGGAGCTGTTTTTT. This encodes CASSGSLAENTGELFF.

This clonotype has only a few counts. The chain couples TRBV29-1 to TRBJ1-2; D is unclear. The germline V gene encodes CDR1 SQVTM and CDR2 ANQGSEA. Trimming took off 0 bases at V and 1 base at J, with 6 bases between the two ends. This CDR3 region has 13 residues. CDR3 sequence: CSVEDEINYGYTF. CDR3 sequence (DNA): TGCAGCGTTGAAGATGAAATTAACTATGGCTACACCTTC.

This chain joins TRBV2 and TRBJ1-2, with a weak D call TRBD1 (5 bases). V gave up 4 bases and J gave up 3 bases, with 9 bases separating them. This CDR3 is 13 amino acids long. In germline, CDR1 is SNHLY, CDR2 FYNNEI. CDR3 bases: TGTGCCAGCAGTGCCCAACAGGACTATGGCTACACCTTC. This translates into CASSAQQDYGYTF.

This clonotype turned up a few times. The V call is TRBV29-1, the J call TRBJ2-1, with no clear D. The CDR3 length is 15 residues. The V and J ends lost 7 bases and 0 bases respectively, with 16 bases between them. Germline-derived CDR1 and CDR2 are SQVTM and ANQGSEA. In DNA form, the CDR3 reads TGCAGCGCCTCCCCACCGGGTCACTCCTACAATGAGCAGTTCTTC. Encoded protein: CSASPPGHSYNEQFF.

This clonotype was found many times. The chain recombines TRBV7-9 with TRBJ1-2; TRBD1 matches 7 bases. The V segment lost 5 bases and the J segment 2 bases; nucleotides outside the gene matches: 2. Germline CDR1 is SEHNR and CDR2 is FQNEAQ (reference sequence). This CDR3 comprises 13 residues. CDR3 sequence: CASSTGQNYGYTF. The CDR3 DNA reads as TGTGCCAGCAGCACGGGACAGAACTATGGCTACACCTTC.

The chain links TRBV5-1 to TRBJ2-1; 8 nucleotides line up with TRBD1. Germline CDR1 reads SGHRS; CDR2 reads YFSETQ. CDR3 size: 15 residues. The V segment lost 0 bases and the J segment 5 bases; nucleotides outside the gene matches: 4. For the CDR3, the DNA is TGCGCCAGCAGCTTGGAACAGGGGGGCCACAATGAGCAGTTCTTC. It codes for CASSLEQGGHNEQFF.

This clonotype has more than one count but fewer than ten. The chain links TRBV24-1 to TRBJ2-2; 7 nucleotides match TRBD1. The CDR3 loop spans 14 amino acids. The germline gives CDR1 KGHDR, CDR2 SFDVKD. The ends lost 4 bases at V and 8 bases at J; junction bases unmatched: 6. The CDR3 loop reads CATSDQQGPGELFF. The CDR3 DNA follows: TGTGCCACCAGTGACCAACAGGGGCCTGGGGAGCTGTTTTTT.

V and J are TRBV6-5 and TRBJ1-6, with 11 positions matching TRBD1. The CDR3 has 18 amino acids. Trimming removed 4 bases from V and 3 bases from J; junction bases left unmatched: 8. Germline V gene sequence: CDR1 MNHEY, CDR2 SVGAGI. The CDR3 region is CASSSPTGTGGYNSPLHF. The CDR3 DNA is TGTGCCAGCAGTTCGCCAACCGGGACAGGGGGCTATAATTCACCCCTCCACTTT.

This clonotype occurred a few times. The rearrangement links TRBV6-5 to TRBJ2-7; 13 positions agree with TRBD2. The CDR3 sequence is 16 residues long. Germline CDR1 reads MNHEY; CDR2 reads SVGAGI. J lost 1 base, V lost 6 bases, and 6 bases had no gene match. The CDR3 sequence is CASRQTGLAGSYEQYF. CDR3 coding DNA: TGTGCCAGCAGGCAGACGGGACTAGCGGGATCCTACGAGCAGTACTTC.

The chain uses TRBV7-9 and TRBJ1-1, with D maybe TRBD1 (5 bases). The CDR3 contains 16 residues. In germline, CDR1 is SEHNR, CDR2 FQNEAQ (reference sequence). With 0 bases removed from V and 3 bases from J, the gap between germline ends came to 14 bases. The CDR3 loop is CASSLAPTGVDTEAFF. The DNA for the CDR3 is TGTGCCAGCAGCTTAGCGCCCACAGGAGTGGACACTGAAGCTTTCTTT.

This clonotype was detected a few times. J is TRBJ2-2 and V is TRBV11-2; unclear D gene. This CDR3 is 13 amino acids long. Trimming took 2 bases from V and 6 from J, leaving 7 bases between them. The germline gives CDR1 SGHAT, CDR2 FQNNGV. The CDR3 loop reads CASSLQVAGELFF. The CDR3 nucleotides are TGTGCCAGCAGCTTACAAGTGGCCGGGGAGCTGTTTTTT. Looking up the rest from reference TRBV11-2 and TRBJ2-2 gives the full variable domain: EAGVAQSPRYKIIEKRQSVAFWCNPISGHATLYWYQQILGQGPKLLIQFQNNGVVDDSQLPKDRFSAERLKGVDSTLKIQPAKLEDSAVYLCASSLQVAGELFFGEGSRLTVL.

In its sample, this clonotype was seen a few times. The V gene is TRBV30, the J gene TRBJ2-7, with 10 positions matching TRBD2. J was trimmed by 5 bases and V by 3 bases; bases with no gene match: 4. The CDR3 contains 13 residues. Per germline, CDR1 GTSNPN and CDR2 SVGIG (reference sequence). The CDR3 protein is CAWRVAGGNEQYF. The CDR3 DNA is TGTGCCTGGAGGGTAGCGGGAGGTAACGAGCAGTACTTC.

This clonotype was detected many times. The chain is built from TRBV7-2 and TRBJ2-1; the D is unclear. The CDR3 runs to 13 residues. V lost 6 bases and J lost 0, with 6 bases in between. CDR1 SGHTA and CDR2 FQGNSA come from the germline V gene. The CDR3 DNA is TGTGCCAGCAGTCCTCCCTCCTACAATGAGCAGTTCTTC. It encodes CASSPPSYNEQFF. The variable domain in full, completed from reference TRBV7-2 and TRBJ2-1, reads GAGVSQSPSNKVTEKGKDVELRCDPISGHTALYWYRQSLGQGLEFLIYFQGNSAPDKSGLPSDRFSAERTGGSVSTLTIQRTQQEDSAVYLCASSPPSYNEQFFGPGTRLTVL.

This rearrangement joins TRBV18 to TRBJ1-2; 8 bases match TRBD1. Looked up from germline, CDR1 is KGHSH and CDR2 is LQKENI. There are 14 residues in the CDR3. J lost 2 bases, V lost 6 bases, and 5 bases had no gene match. In nucleotides, the CDR3 is TGTGCCAGCTCCAGGGACAGGTCAAACTATGGCTACACCTTC. Amino acids: CASSRDRSNYGYTF.

The CDR3 reads CASGSQKWGGTGELFF. DNA of the CDR3: TGTGCCAGCGGGTCCCAGAAGTGGGGGGGCACCGGGGAGCTGTTTTTT. The chain joins TRBV27 to TRBJ2-2, with 7 bases identical to TRBD2. The germline V gene encodes CDR1 MNHEY and CDR2 SMNVEV (reference sequence). Unmatched junction bases numbered 13, after V lost 8 bases and J lost 4 bases. This CDR3 is 16 amino acids long.

This clonotype came up many times. The chain employs TRBV5-4 and TRBJ2-5; D perhaps matches TRBD1 (6 bases). This CDR3 comprises 13 residues. With 1 base removed from V and 3 bases from J, the gap between germline ends came to 7 bases. CDR1 SGHNT and CDR2 YYREEE come from the germline V gene (reference sequence). The CDR3 bases are TGTGCCAGCAGCTTGCACAGGGAAGAGACCCAGTACTTC. Translating it yields CASSLHREETQYF.

V usage is TRBV5-1 and J usage is TRBJ1-1; 10 nucleotides match TRBD1. Germline lookup yields CDR1 SGHRS and CDR2 YFSETQ. J was trimmed by 1 base and V by 5 bases; bases with no gene match: 8. The CDR3 contains 16 residues. The CDR3 nucleotides are TGCGCCAGCAGATGGGGACAGGGGAGGGGGAACACTGAAGCTTTCTTT. This codes for CASRWGQGRGNTEAFF.

This clonotype was seen only a few times. The chain couples TRBV4-1 to TRBJ2-1; a weak D match, TRBD1 (5 bases). Germline loops: CDR1 MGHRA, CDR2 YSYEKL. The CDR3 runs 15 residues. The germline V and J ends were trimmed by 4 bases and 8 bases, with 18 bases remaining between them. The CDR3 spells CASSRGAGPWDEQFF. CDR3 bases: TGCGCCAGCAGCCGCGGCGCAGGGCCGTGGGATGAGCAGTTCTTC.

The chain employs TRBV29-1 and TRBJ2-5; a weak D match, TRBD2 (6 bases). The CDR3 runs 12 residues. Germline assignment: CDR1 SQVTM and CDR2 ANQGSEA. V was cut by 4 bases and J by 5 bases, with 11 bases left in between. This CDR3 reads CSVGGLGETQYF. The CDR3 DNA reads TGCAGCGTTGGGGGACTTGGGGAGACCCAGTACTTC.

This clonotype was picked up many times. This chain uses TRBV5-1 with TRBJ2-5; no clear D. Germline loops: CDR1 SGHRS, CDR2 YFSETQ. The CDR3 runs 14 residues. Between the trimmed V and J ends, which lost 6 bases and 5 bases, there was a span of 17 bases. The DNA for the CDR3 is TGCGCCAGCACCTCCGGTGTTATAGTGGAGACCCAGTACTTC. This gives the protein CASTSGVIVETQYF.

The chain uses TRBV14 and TRBJ2-3; D not resolved. V was clipped by 4 bases and J by 4 bases, with 9 bases between them. This CDR3 has 13 residues. Germline V gene data show CDR1 as SGHDN and CDR2 as FVKESK. CDR3 loop: CASSPFDPDTQYF. In DNA, the CDR3 is TGTGCCAGCAGCCCTTTCGACCCAGATACGCAGTATTTT.

The chain has TRBV14 and TRBJ2-1; D is possibly TRBD2 (5 bases). This CDR3 has 16 amino acids. Trimming stripped 4 bases from V and 3 bases from J, with 16 bases between. CDR1 and CDR2 (germline): SGHDN, FVKESK. CDR3 sequence: CASSPSGGPFYNEQFF. In nucleotides, the CDR3 is TGTGCCAGCAGCCCTTCCGGCGGGCCTTTCTACAATGAGCAGTTCTTC. Based on the CDR3 plus reference TRBV14 and TRBJ2-1, the full variable domain is EAGVTQFPSHSVIEKGQTVTLRCDPISGHDNLYWYRRVMGKEIKFLLHFVKESKQDESGMPNNRFLAERTGGTYSTLKVQPAELEDSGVYFCASSPSGGPFYNEQFFGPGTRLTVL.

The chain joins TRBV28 to TRBJ2-3, with D possibly matching TRBD2 (6 bases). Germline-derived CDR1 and CDR2 are MDHEN and SYDVKM. The ends were cut back, 7 bases at V and 1 base at J, with 18 bases in the middle. This CDR3 has 16 amino acids. DNA for the CDR3: TGTGCCAGCACACCGAGTCGGGGAGGAGGCACAGATACGCAGTATTTT. This codes for CASTPSRGGGTDTQYF.

The CDR3: CASTPWGRNTGELFF. The DNA of the CDR3 is TGTGCCAGCACCCCGTGGGGGAGGAACACCGGGGAGCTGTTTTTT. This chain connects TRBV2 to TRBJ2-2, with D perhaps assigned TRBD1 or TRBD2 (5 bases each). Germline V gives CDR1 SNHLY, CDR2 FYNNEI. Trimming removed 7 bases at V and 1 base at J, with 13 bases between. The CDR3 spans 15 residues.